This T cell receptor beta chain was documented in a study of low-dose radiotherapy and immunotherapy resistance in tumors. Time point denoted: after trial treatment. Treatment specified: LDRT plus nivolumab, ipilimumab, low-dose cyclophosphamide and aspirin (RACIN trial). This CDR3 has 17 amino acids. Germline trimming cut 3 bases from V and 3 bases from J; bases unmatched to any gene: 4. Covering alpha and beta chains, TRAV- and TRBV-specific primers were used for the first-strand cDNA. TCRs underwent 15 to 25 PCR cycles of amplification with a constant-region primer and V-primer adapter. TCRdb reprocessed the reads with MiXCR, giving one entry per CDR3 protein. The sample shows tens of thousands of distinct CDR3 sequences, over 15% of them seen only once. This clonotype was seen many times.

This chain links TRBV12-3 or TRBV12-4 with TRBJ2-2, with 13 bases lining up with TRBD2. The sequence was collected from a male donor with prostate cancer. Source: PBMCs, taken after low-dose radiotherapy plus immunotherapy. The CDR3 region has the DNA TGTGCCAGCAGTTTTTCCGGACTAGCGGGGGACACCGGGGAGCTGTTTTTT. It specifies CASSFSGLAGDTGELFF.